The T cell receptor beta chain under discussion was sequenced for a study of T cells expressing NK-cell markers. Study-wide background: It was sorted CD3+CD56+NKG2C+, CD3+CD56+NKG2C- and CD3+CD56-NKG2C+ T cells that supplied the TCR beta repertoires. HCMV serostatus: seven of eight sequenced donors positive, one negative.

The CDR3 totals 16 residues. Per the germline V gene, CDR1 is SNHLY and CDR2 is FYNNEI. Study outcomes and limitations: HCMV specificity of the expanded NKG2C+ T cell clones stayed unclear.

Template switching by 5'RACE with UMIs generated the TCR beta cDNA. TCRdb re-called the 5' RACE reads; one entry per CDR3 protein, DNA not given. Its listing shows approximately 170,000 distinct CDR3 sequences. As concerns this clonotype: Its antigen is still unknown.

This sequence joins TRBV2 and TRBJ2-1; checking the TCRdb D call of TRBD2 is not possible without DNA. Sequencing was carried out using blood T cells: a sorted CD56 or NKG2C T cell subset, CD4+ or CD8+ T cells, or bulk PBMC T cells (not recorded which). The clonotype originates from a man between 18 and 69 years old in good health. CDR3 sequence reads: CASRERLAGYDNEQFF.